Presented here are 7 T cell receptor beta chains from one specimen sequenced in a study of technical replicates of blood from a handful of donors. Sequenced by immunoSEQ multiplex PCR; TCRdb stores in-frame clones only, minus some. The profile shows some 58,000 clones, around 94% of them singletons. Sequenced: T cells isolated from PBMCs. Source of these receptors: a human donor in good health.

This sequence joins TRBV28 and TRBJ1-2; 9 bases line up with TRBD1. The CDR3 runs 15 residues. Germline trimming cut 5 bases from V and 3 bases from J; bases unmatched to any gene: 7. CDR1 and CDR2 (germline): MDHEN, SYDVKM. CDR3 region: CASSGTGSGDYGYTF. The CDR3 region has the DNA TGTGCCAGCAGTGGGACAGGGTCGGGTGACTATGGCTACACCTTC.

The chain carries TRBV7-9 and TRBJ1-2; D unresolved. V gave up 0 bases and J gave up 6 bases, with 8 bases separating them. CDR3 length equals 13 residues. Germline CDR1 and CDR2: SEHNR and FQNEAQ (reference sequence). The CDR3 spells CASSLATRDGYTF. The CDR3 DNA reads as TGTGCCAGCAGCTTAGCTACGCGGGATGGCTACACCTTC.

This clone has just one count. The gene calls are TRBV29-1 and TRBJ2-3, with TRBD1 matching 10 bases. The CDR3 sequence is 14 residues long. V shed 7 bases and J 4 bases; nucleotides not matched to a gene: 8. The germline gives CDR1 SQVTM, CDR2 ANQGSEA. CDR3 in amino acids: CSAEDRGLSDTQYF. Here the CDR3 DNA reads TGCAGCGCGGAGGACAGGGGGTTATCAGATACGCAGTATTTT.

The V gene is TRBV5-1, the J gene TRBJ2-7; D uncertain. V was trimmed by 1 base and J by 0 bases, leaving 8 bases between them. The CDR3 is 14 residues long. Germline CDR1 is SGHRS and CDR2 is YFSETQ. The CDR3 DNA follows: TGCGCCAGCAGCTTGTGGGCCGACTCCTACGAGCAGTACTTC. Translated: CASSLWADSYEQYF. Variable domain in full (rest from reference TRBV5-1 and TRBJ2-7): KAGVTQTPRYLIKTRGQQVTLSCSPISGHRSVSWYQQTPGQGLQFLFEYFSETQRNKGNFPGRFSGRQFSNSRSEMNVSTLELGDSALYLCASSLWADSYEQYFGPGTRLTVT.

This chain joins TRBV15 and TRBJ2-7, with 8 bases matching TRBD1. Trimming at V came to 5 bases and at J to 5 bases, leaving 11 bases not matched to a gene. The CDR3 contains 15 residues. Germline V gene data show CDR1 as LNHNV and CDR2 as YYDKDF (reference sequence). The CDR3 nucleotides are TGTGCCACCAGCTTAAGTACCGGGACAGGCGACGAGCAGTACTTC. This gives the protein CATSLSTGTGDEQYF.

V and J are TRBV6-5 and TRBJ2-1, with a tentative D call TRBD1 (6 bases). V dropped 6 bases and J dropped 4 bases, with 13 bases sitting between them. Germline assignment: CDR1 MNHEY and CDR2 SVGAGI. This CDR3 contains 14 residues. The CDR3 DNA sequence: TGTGCCAGCAGGTCTTCGGGGACATACAATGAGCAGTTCTTC. Protein: CASRSSGTYNEQFF.

This chain uses TRBV15 with TRBJ1-2, with 8 bases fitting TRBD1. Germline CDR1 and CDR2: LNHNV and YYDKDF (reference sequence). The CDR3 totals 14 residues. With 6 bases clipped from V and 4 bases from J, the junction kept 7 bases outside the gene matches. CDR3 sequence: CATRVQGAGYGYTF. The CDR3 bases are TGTGCCACCAGGGTGCAGGGGGCGGGCTATGGCTACACCTTC. Complete variable domain (other parts from reference TRBV15 and TRBJ1-2): DAMVIQNPRYQVTQFGKPVTLSCSQTLNHNVMYWYQQKSSQAPKLLFHYYDKDFNNEADTPDNFQSRRPNTSFCFLDIRSPGLGDTAMYLCATRVQGAGYGYTFGSGTRLTVV.